This T cell receptor beta chain was observed in a study of T cells in Graves' hyperthyroidism and ophthalmopathy. This CDR3 is built from 12 residues. The V gene's germline CDR1 is MNHNS and CDR2 SASEGT. Amplified regions were TCR beta CDR3 sequences from RNA transcripts. The study used the HTBI primer set for a first-round RT-PCR of the TCR CDR3. TCRdb reprocessed the multiplex PCR reads with MiXCR, giving one entry per CDR3 protein. The table lists around 490,000 distinct CDR3 sequences, 15% to 20% of them singletons, with 47% in the top ten. Lactation, pregnancy, other autoimmune disease or uncontrolled infection led to exclusion of patients. Clinical symptoms, serum thyroxine, TRAb, thyroid ultrasound and orbital computed tomography informed diagnoses. In this sample, this clonotype turned up many times. A junction end diverges from the germline sequence, so it may reflect a read error.

The TCR was taken from a middle-aged man with Graves' ophthalmopathy. The sample comprised blood. The rearrangement uses TRBV6-1 and TRBJ1-2; D may be TRBD1 (5 bases). The CDR3 loop is CASSRDNYGYTF. In DNA form, the CDR3 reads TGCGCCAGCAGCAGGGATAACTATGGCTACACCTTC.